This TCR beta chain was observed in a study of OX40 agonist ivuxolimab in advanced cancers. Study summary: Age averaged around 59 years (range roughly 23 to 79), and roughly 80% were male. Partial responses were recorded for three patients, including one with hepatocellular carcinoma and two with cutaneous melanoma. Study results and limitations: Among the least clonally expanded were partial responders at 0.1-3.0 mg/kg.

Some clones are missing from TCRdb's copy, which holds only in-frame ones; the method was immunoSEQ multiplex PCR. The sample lists roughly 110,000 clones, less than 95% occurring once. Concerning this clone: Its antigen is unidentified.

Germline loops: CDR1 SGHRS, CDR2 YFSETQ. There are 13 residues in the CDR3. With 4 bases clipped from V and 5 bases from J, the junction kept 4 bases outside the gene matches. The sample consisted of CD4+ or CD8+ T cells sorted from blood, taken in a trial of the OX40 agonist ivuxolimab. The receptor was derived from an adult with an advanced solid tumor such as melanoma, head and neck, liver or kidney cancer. The genes are TRBV5-1 and TRBJ1-2; 8 nucleotides line up with TRBD1. The CDR3 protein is CASSPDRGYGYTF. The CDR3 DNA follows: TGCGCCAGCAGCCCAGACAGGGGTTATGGCTACACCTTC.